These 26 T cell receptor beta chains originate from one sample sequenced in a study of shared clonotypes between healthy human individuals. Repertoires were generated with immunoSEQ multiplex PCR, while TCRdb's copy carries only in-frame clones and drops some. The sample lists around 650,000 clones; 90% to 97% were seen once. Positive CCR7 selection of CD45RO-negative cells yielded the naive CD8 cells, and terminally differentiated effector memory CD45RA+ cells were excluded. Sequencing was carried out using naive CD8+ T cells sorted from blood. These receptors were obtained from a woman aged 25-40 years in good health.

The V and J genes are TRBV10-3 and TRBJ2-5, with 9 positions matching TRBD2. The J segment lost 5 bases and the V segment lost 3 bases, leaving 4 bases of the junction unmatched. The CDR3 sequence is 14 residues long. Germline CDR1 is ENHRY and CDR2 is SYGVKD. The CDR3 loop reads CAISEGGLAETQYF. DNA of the CDR3: TGTGCCATCAGTGAAGGTGGACTAGCGGAGACCCAGTACTTC.

The chain links TRBV11-2 to TRBJ2-4; maybe TRBD1 (6 bases). The CDR3 contains 13 residues. Germline-derived CDR1 and CDR2 are SGHAT and FQNNGV. Trimming pared 2 bases from V and 8 bases from J, leaving 10 bases between. Written as DNA, the CDR3 is TGTGCCAGCAGCTTAATTCCAGGGGACATTCAGTACTTC. It is translated as CASSLIPGDIQYF.

The V call is TRBV28, the J call TRBJ2-7, with 12 nucleotides matching TRBD2. J was trimmed by 6 bases and V by 3 bases; bases with no gene match: 3. CDR1 MDHEN and CDR2 SYDVKM come from the germline V gene. This CDR3 has 14 amino acids. Written as DNA, the CDR3 is TGTGCCAGCAGTTTCGGACTAGCGGGATCCGAGCAGTACTTC. Amino acids: CASSFGLAGSEQYF.

The rearrangement joins TRBV13 to TRBJ2-1, with 8 bases lining up with TRBD1. J gave up 4 bases and V 2 bases, and 7 bases lay outside the gene matches. Germline V gene data show CDR1 as PRHDT and CDR2 as FYEKMQ (reference sequence). The CDR3 is 16 residues long. CDR3 bases: TGTGCCAGCAGCTTAAACAGGGGGGTAAATTACAATGAGCAGTTCTTC. Its translation: CASSLNRGVNYNEQFF.

The rearrangement joins TRBV7-2 to TRBJ2-7; possibly TRBD2 for D (5 bases). The germline V gene has CDR1 SGHTA and CDR2 FQGNSA. This CDR3 spans 13 amino acids. With 3 bases removed from V and 3 bases from J, the gap between germline ends came to 9 bases. As DNA, the CDR3 is TGTGCCAGCAGCTTTGGGAGCTTCTACGAGCAGTACTTC. Translated: CASSFGSFYEQYF. The full variable domain, with the rest looked up from reference TRBV7-2 and TRBJ2-7, is GAGVSQSPSNKVTEKGKDVELRCDPISGHTALYWYRQSLGQGLEFLIYFQGNSAPDKSGLPSDRFSAERTGGSVSTLTIQRTQQEDSAVYLCASSFGSFYEQYFGPGTRLTVT.

The V gene is TRBV13, the J gene TRBJ1-2; no clear D. This CDR3 comprises 14 residues. The germline CDR1 and CDR2 sequences are PRHDT and FYEKMQ (reference sequence). V lost 3 bases and J 0 bases, leaving 8 bases between the germline ends. This chain's CDR3 is CASSLERTNYGYTF. The CDR3 region has the DNA TGTGCCAGCAGCTTGGAGCGAACTAACTATGGCTACACCTTC.

The genes are TRBV4-1 and TRBJ2-7; 11 bases are a match to TRBD1. CDR1 and CDR2 from the germline V gene are MGHRA and YSYEKL. The CDR3 has 18 amino acids. After removal of 3 bases from V and 1 base from J, the junction contained 11 bases not matched to a gene. This chain's CDR3 is CASSHAGQGATRSYEQYF. The CDR3 DNA follows: TGCGCCAGCAGCCATGCCGGACAGGGGGCGACGAGGTCCTACGAGCAGTACTTC.

A word on this clone: The sample contains more than one DNA sequence encoding this CDR3. The chain couples TRBV7-9 to TRBJ1-4; D ambiguous. The CDR3 runs 11 residues. V dropped 3 bases and J dropped 7 bases, with 3 bases sitting between them. The germline V gene has CDR1 SEHNR and CDR2 FQNEAQ (reference sequence). CDR3: CASSFGEKLFF. The DNA for the CDR3 is TGTGCCAGCAGCTTTGGTGAAAAACTGTTTTTT. Full variable domain (missing parts from reference TRBV7-9 and TRBJ1-4): DTGVSQNPRHKITKRGQNVTFRCDPISEHNRLYWYRQTLGQGPEFLTYFQNEAQLEKSRLLSDRFSAERPKGSFSTLEIQRTEQGDSAMYLCASSFGEKLFFGSGTQLSVL.

The V gene is TRBV28, the J gene TRBJ2-7; 11 bases agree with TRBD2. Trimming took 8 bases from V and 3 from J; bases not matched to a gene: 6. The CDR3 consists of 14 residues. The germline V gene encodes CDR1 MDHEN and CDR2 SYDVKM. The CDR3 spells CASLLAGGDYEQYF. In DNA form, the CDR3 reads TGTGCCAGCTTGCTAGCGGGAGGTGACTACGAGCAGTACTTC. The complete variable domain, with remaining parts taken from reference TRBV28 and TRBJ2-7, reads DVKVTQSSRYLVKRTGEKVFLECVQDMDHENMFWYRQDPGLGLRLIYFSYDVKMKEKGDIPEGYSVSREKKERFSLILESASTNQTSMYLCASLLAGGDYEQYFGPGTRLTVT.

The chain combines TRBV7-6 with TRBJ1-5; 9 bases fit TRBD1. Trimming took 6 bases from V and 0 from J; bases not matched to a gene: 15. The CDR3 runs 19 residues. CDR1 is SGHVS, CDR2 FNYEAQ, per germline. CDR3 region: CASSSGTGTDTHSNQPQHF. In DNA form, the CDR3 reads TGTGCCAGCAGTTCCGGGACAGGGACCGACACTCATAGCAATCAGCCCCAGCATTTT.

The rearrangement joins TRBV27 to TRBJ2-5; D uncertain. V was trimmed by 4 bases and J by 5 bases, leaving 11 bases between them. Germline V gene sequence: CDR1 MNHEY, CDR2 SMNVEV (reference sequence). The CDR3 totals 13 residues. CDR3 sequence reads: CASSSTSAETQYF. Written as DNA, the CDR3 is TGTGCCAGCAGTTCCACTTCGGCTGAGACCCAGTACTTC.

The chain recombines TRBV25-1 with TRBJ2-2; TRBD2 agrees at 10 bases. The J segment lost 3 bases and the V segment lost 3 bases, leaving 10 bases of the junction unmatched. The CDR3 length is 18 residues. Germline values: CDR1 MGHDK, CDR2 SYGVNS. The CDR3 nucleotides are TGTGCCAGCAGTGATACCCTAGCGGGAGTGTTTGACACCGGGGAGCTGTTTTTT. Protein product: CASSDTLAGVFDTGELFF.

V is TRBV11-2 and J is TRBJ2-1; tentative D call: TRBD1 (5 bases). The V end lost 3 bases, the J end lost 5 bases, and 11 bases lay between the germline ends. CDR3 length equals 14 residues. Germline CDR1 SGHAT, CDR2 FQNNGV. The chain's CDR3 is CASSFPNRNNEQFF. In nucleotides, the CDR3 is TGTGCCAGCAGCTTTCCGAACAGGAACAATGAGCAGTTCTTC.

The rearrangement joins TRBV16 to TRBJ1-2; D is undetermined. Germline values: CDR1 KGHSY, CDR2 FQNENV. The CDR3 is made up of 15 amino acids. V gave up 2 bases and J gave up 0 bases, with 10 bases separating them. In DNA, the CDR3 is TGTGCCAGCAGCCAACGGACCGTAGCTAACTATGGCTACACCTTC. It specifies CASSQRTVANYGYTF.

This clone showed up just a few times. Other DNA sequences in the sample encode the same CDR3. The CDR3 DNA reads as TGTGCCAGCAAGGGGGGAACCTCCTACGAGCAGTACTTC. It yields the protein CASKGGTSYEQYF. This sequence joins TRBV27 and TRBJ2-7; D possibly matches TRBD1 or TRBD2 (6 bases each). With 7 bases removed from V and 0 bases from J, the gap between germline ends came to 10 bases. CDR3 size: 13 residues. Germline CDR1 is MNHEY and CDR2 is SMNVEV (reference sequence).

The rearrangement links TRBV27 to TRBJ2-7; D might be TRBD1 (6 bases). Per the germline V gene, CDR1 is MNHEY and CDR2 is SMNVEV (reference sequence). V dropped 4 bases and J dropped 2 bases, with 12 bases sitting between them. This CDR3 contains 14 residues. The CDR3 sequence: CASSWGRAAYEQYF. Written as DNA, the CDR3 is TGTGCCAGCAGTTGGGGGCGGGCCGCCTACGAGCAGTACTTC.

As concerns this clone: The sample has other DNA sequences that encode this CDR3 too. This chain uses TRBV27 with TRBJ2-7; D may correspond to TRBD1 or TRBD2 (5 bases each). Germline V gene lookup returns CDR1 MNHEY and CDR2 SMNVEV (reference sequence). V lost 2 bases and J 0 bases, leaving 8 bases between the germline ends. The CDR3 sequence is 14 residues long. The CDR3 reads CASSLRDGSYEQYF. Written as DNA, the CDR3 is TGTGCCAGCAGTTTAAGGGACGGCTCCTACGAGCAGTACTTC.

J is TRBJ1-1 and V is TRBV11-2; D gene unclear. The CDR3 is made up of 15 amino acids. Trimming shortened V by 3 bases and J by 1 base, and 12 bases separated the two germline ends. Germline-derived CDR1 and CDR2 are SGHAT and FQNNGV. The DNA for the CDR3 is TGTGCCAGCAGCTTCAGCCCCGCCCCGAACACTGAAGCTTTCTTT. Translation gives CASSFSPAPNTEAFF.

This rearrangement joins TRBV30 to TRBJ2-2; TRBD2 matches 9 bases. The CDR3 length is 19 residues. Germline V CDR1 and CDR2: GTSNPN, SVGIG (reference sequence). The V gene end was trimmed by 1 base and the J gene end by 1 base; junction bases not matched to a gene: 13. In DNA, the CDR3 is TGTGCCTGGAGTGCCCCCCCGCGGGGGGGAGAGCAGAACACCGGGGAGCTGTTTTTT. This sequence encodes CAWSAPPRGGEQNTGELFF.

V is TRBV6-5 and J is TRBJ2-3, with D perhaps matching TRBD2 (5 bases). This CDR3 comprises 15 residues. Trimming took off 6 bases at V and 4 bases at J, with 17 bases between the two ends. CDR1 is MNHEY, CDR2 SVGAGI, per germline. In nucleotides, the CDR3 is TGTGCCAGCAGCCCACTCCTGGGAGTCGCAGATACGCAGTATTTT. Encoded protein: CASSPLLGVADTQYF.

This chain connects TRBV19 to TRBJ1-5; perhaps TRBD1 as D (5 bases). Germline loops: CDR1 LNHDA, CDR2 SQIVND (reference sequence). CDR3 length: 13 amino acids. Trimming left V 6 bases short and J 5 bases short, with 11 bases between. This CDR3 is CASSQGLYQPQHF. The DNA of the CDR3 is TGTGCCAGTAGCCAGGGTCTCTATCAGCCCCAGCATTTT. The complete variable domain, with remaining parts taken from reference TRBV19 and TRBJ1-5, reads DGGITQSPKYLFRKEGQNVTLSCEQNLNHDAMYWYRQDPGQGLRLIYYSQIVNDFQKGDIAEGYSVSREKKESFPLTVTSAQKNPTAFYLCASSQGLYQPQHFGDGTRLSIL.

The chain is built from TRBV19 and TRBJ1-5; no clear D gene. CDR3 length: 15 residues. Trimming cost V 4 bases and J 5 bases, with 15 bases left between them. The germline gives CDR1 LNHDA, CDR2 SQIVND (reference sequence). The DNA for the CDR3 is TGTGCCAGTAGTACCCGAACTACCCGAGATCAGCCCCAGCATTTT. It encodes CASSTRTTRDQPQHF. Drawing the rest from reference TRBV19 and TRBJ1-5, the complete variable domain is DGGITQSPKYLFRKEGQNVTLSCEQNLNHDAMYWYRQDPGQGLRLIYYSQIVNDFQKGDIAEGYSVSREKKESFPLTVTSAQKNPTAFYLCASSTRTTRDQPQHFGDGTRLSIL.

CDR3: CASSQVGTSGMETQYF. CDR3 nucleotide sequence: TGTGCCAGCAGCCAGGTCGGGACTAGCGGGATGGAGACCCAGTACTTC. The gene calls are TRBV11-2 and TRBJ2-5; 13 bases align to TRBD2. The germline V gene has CDR1 SGHAT and CDR2 FQNNGV. The length of the CDR3 is 16 residues. The V and J ends lost 5 bases and 5 bases, in that order; junction bases with no gene match: 8.

This rearrangement joins TRBV28 to TRBJ1-2, with 9 positions matching TRBD1. The junction had 13 bases not matched to a gene; V was cut back by 4 bases and J by 7 bases. In germline, CDR1 is MDHEN, CDR2 SYDVKM. This CDR3 region has 16 residues. This CDR3 reads CASSSATNTGGPGYTF. The CDR3 nucleotides read TGTGCCAGCAGTTCTGCAACGAACACAGGGGGCCCTGGCTACACCTTC.

The chain employs TRBV27 and TRBJ2-1; D gene unclear. The V gene's germline CDR1 is MNHEY and CDR2 SMNVEV (reference sequence). Trimming removed 1 base at V and 0 bases at J, with 10 bases between. This CDR3 is built from 16 residues. CDR3 in amino acids: CASSLYSPSSYNEQFF. The CDR3 DNA sequence: TGTGCCAGCAGTTTATACAGTCCGAGCTCCTACAATGAGCAGTTCTTC.

The V call is TRBV9, the J call TRBJ2-7; TRBD1 aligns across 8 bases. Germline CDR1 and CDR2: SGDLS and YYNGEE. V lost 0 bases, J lost 3 bases, and 8 bases stayed unmatched. The CDR3 consists of 16 residues. CDR3 protein: CASSVGGDRPNYEQYF. DNA of the CDR3: TGTGCCAGCAGCGTAGGGGGGGACAGGCCGAACTACGAGCAGTACTTC.